The text below deals with one T cell receptor beta chain. What it recognizes is unknown. The data derive from a study of T cell responses to AZD1222 COVID-19 vaccine. The study's findings and limits: Researchers took repertoire samples only after the peak T cell response had come.

Only in-frame clones appear in the TCRdb table, and some are missing; sequencing was by immunoSEQ multiplex PCR. The sample lists under 70,000 clones; 88% were seen once. CDR1 and CDR2 (germline): SGHRS, YFSETQ. This CDR3 spans 15 amino acids. The junction had 6 bases not matched to a gene; V was cut back by 4 bases and J by 5 bases. The receptor's source is an adult in good health. The sample here was peripheral blood, taken on day 0 of AZD1222 vaccination. V is TRBV5-1 and J is TRBJ1-4; the match to TRBD1 covers 9 bases. The CDR3 reads CASSVDRGGNEKLFF. Here the CDR3 DNA reads TGCGCCAGCAGCGTGGACAGGGGTGGGAATGAAAAACTGTTTTTT.